The 29 T cell receptor beta chains below were found in one sample sequenced in a study of blood T cell repertoires in COVID-19. Sequencing used immunoSEQ multiplex PCR; TCRdb keeps in-frame clones, though not all of them. This sample has fewer than 70,000 clones, with less than 90% found just once. The specimen sequenced was peripheral blood. Every receptor here comes from a woman in her seventies with active COVID-19.

The rearrangement uses TRBV4-1 and TRBJ2-1, with D hard to call. Germline CDR1 reads MGHRA; CDR2 reads YSYEKL. V was pared by 1 base and J by 9 bases, with 7 bases between. CDR3 length: 12 residues. Here the CDR3 reads CASSQGPGEQFF. Written as DNA, the CDR3 is TGCGCCAGCAGCCAAGGGCCGGGTGAGCAGTTCTTC.

The count of this clone is one. V gene TRBV30 combines with J gene TRBJ2-2, with D possibly TRBD1 on 6 matching bases. The germline gives CDR1 GTSNPN, CDR2 SVGIG (reference sequence). The CDR3 loop spans 13 amino acids. V was shortened by 0 bases and J by 5 bases, with 7 bases between the two germline ends. The DNA of the CDR3 is TGTGCCTGGAGTGTACAGGGAACCGGGGAGCTGTTTTTT. Protein sequence: CAWSVQGTGELFF.

Worth noting for this clone: Other DNA sequences in the sample encode the same CDR3. The J gene is TRBJ2-1, the V gene TRBV6-5; a weak D match, TRBD2 (5 bases). Germline V gives CDR1 MNHEY, CDR2 SVGAGI. The CDR3 runs to 14 residues. V was cut by 3 bases and J by 7 bases, with 13 bases left in between. CDR3 nucleotides: TGTGCCAGCAGTTATACGGCGGGTAGGAATGAGCAGTTCTTC. It codes for CASSYTAGRNEQFF.

CDR3 sequence: CASSAAGERSEQFF. For the CDR3, the DNA is TGTGCCAGCAGCGCGGCGGGAGAAAGGTCTGAGCAGTTCTTC. This sequence joins TRBV7-3 and TRBJ2-1, with 7 bases identical to TRBD2. V gave up 5 bases and J gave up 9 bases; unmatched junction bases: 10. Germline CDR1 and CDR2: SGHTA and FQGTGA. This CDR3 comprises 14 residues. Using reference TRBV7-3 and TRBJ2-1 for the parts outside the CDR3, the full variable domain is GAGVSQTPSNKVTEKGKYVELRCDPISGHTALYWYRQSLGQGPEFLIYFQGTGAADDSGLPNDRFFAVRPEGSVSTLKIQRTERGDSAVYLCASSAAGERSEQFFGPGTRLTVL.

The rearrangement uses TRBV6-4 and TRBJ2-1, with TRBD2 identical over 10 bases. The germline gives CDR1 MRHNA, CDR2 SNTAGT. The CDR3 consists of 15 residues. Germline trimming cut 5 bases from V and 10 bases from J; bases unmatched to any gene: 11. CDR3 loop: CASSPYLAGVREQFF. The DNA of the CDR3 is TGTGCCAGCAGTCCTTATCTAGCGGGAGTTCGCGAGCAGTTCTTC.

V and J are TRBV28 and TRBJ2-3; unclear D gene. The CDR3 contains 13 residues. Germline V CDR1 and CDR2: MDHEN, SYDVKM. Trimming left V 6 bases short and J 8 bases short, with 15 bases between. The CDR3: CASSLEALRTQYF. CDR3 DNA sequence: TGTGCCAGCAGCCTAGAGGCGTTGCGTACGCAGTATTTT.

The chain joins TRBV12-3 or TRBV12-4 to TRBJ2-1, with D possibly TRBD2 on 7 matching bases. Trimming pared 6 bases from V and 8 bases from J, leaving 14 bases between. This CDR3 contains 13 residues. CDR3 amino acids: CASRGGATDEQFF. CDR3 coding DNA: TGTGCCAGCAGGGGGGGGGCCACGGATGAGCAGTTCTTC.

The chain carries TRBV15 and TRBJ2-7; TRBD2 matches 11 bases. CDR3 length equals 19 residues. Unmatched junction bases numbered 16, after V lost 1 base and J lost 5 bases. CDR1 is LNHNV, CDR2 YYDKDF, per germline (reference sequence). The CDR3 region has the DNA TGTGCCACCAGCAGAGTACCGACGACTAGCGGGGCCCTCTTCCACGAGCAGTACTTC. Translation gives CATSRVPTTSGALFHEQYF.

The gene calls are TRBV19 and TRBJ1-4; D is unresolved. The V and J ends lost 4 bases and 6 bases respectively, with 9 bases between them. The CDR3 sequence is 13 residues long. CDR1 and CDR2 from the germline V gene are LNHDA and SQIVND (reference sequence). CDR3 amino acids: CASSRPPDEKLFF. CDR3 in DNA: TGTGCCAGTAGTAGGCCGCCTGATGAAAAACTGTTTTTT.

The V and J genes are TRBV18 and TRBJ1-2; tentatively, D is TRBD1 (6 bases). The CDR3 spans 13 residues. Germline CDR1 and CDR2: KGHSH and LQKENI. V lost 1 base and J lost 8, with 11 bases in between. The CDR3, as DNA: TGTGCCAGCTCACCACGCAGGGGCCAAGGCTACACCTTC. Protein sequence: CASSPRRGQGYTF. Looking up the rest from reference TRBV18 and TRBJ1-2 gives the full variable domain: NAGVMQNPRHLVRRRGQEARLRCSPMKGHSHVYWYRQLPEEGLKFMVYLQKENIIDESGMPKERFSAEFPKEGPSILRIQQVVRGDSAAYFCASSPRRGQGYTFGSGTRLTVV.

The gene calls are TRBV19 and TRBJ2-2, with D tentatively TRBD1 (5 bases). The CDR3 covers 16 residues. The ends were cut back, 2 bases at V and 0 bases at J, with 10 bases in the middle. Germline V CDR1 and CDR2: LNHDA, SQIVND (reference sequence). CDR3 sequence: CASSIFRAPNTGELFF. The CDR3 DNA is TGTGCCAGTAGTATATTCAGGGCCCCGAACACCGGGGAGCTGTTTTTT.

The CDR3 is CASSPTGTNTEAFF. The CDR3 DNA reads as TGTGCCAGCAGCCCGACAGGAACGAACACTGAAGCTTTCTTT. The chain uses TRBV7-9 and TRBJ1-1, with D perhaps matching TRBD1 (6 bases). This CDR3 region has 14 residues. Trimming shortened V by 5 bases and J by 1 base, and 11 bases separated the two germline ends. Per germline, CDR1 SEHNR and CDR2 FQNEAQ (reference sequence).

The rearrangement uses TRBV5-1 and TRBJ1-2; D unclear. The V gene lost 0 bases and the J gene lost 3 bases, with 6 bases spanning the gap. The length of the CDR3 is 13 residues. Germline V CDR1 and CDR2: SGHRS, YFSETQ. Written as DNA, the CDR3 is TGCGCCAGCAGCTTGGCCCAGGACTATGGCTACACCTTC. Amino acids: CASSLAQDYGYTF.

The chain joins TRBV5-1 to TRBJ2-7; TRBD1 matches at 7 bases. Germline loops: CDR1 SGHRS, CDR2 YFSETQ. The CDR3 runs 14 residues. Losses at the gene ends were 9 bases for V and 0 bases for J; bases not matched to a gene: 9. In DNA, the CDR3 is TGCGCCACCAAACAGGGGTTCGGCTCCTACGAGCAGTACTTC. Protein sequence: CATKQGFGSYEQYF.

V usage is TRBV18 and J usage is TRBJ2-3; D gene ambiguous. The V gene's germline CDR1 is KGHSH and CDR2 LQKENI. The CDR3 runs to 14 residues. Trimming left V 5 bases short and J 1 base short, with 10 bases between. CDR3 sequence: CASSSNEGTDTQYF. The CDR3 DNA reads TGTGCCAGCTCATCCAACGAGGGCACAGATACGCAGTATTTT.

This chain joins TRBV10-3 and TRBJ2-7; 11 nucleotides match TRBD2. The CDR3 covers 14 residues. Per germline, CDR1 ENHRY and CDR2 SYGVKD. The ends lost 4 bases at V and 6 bases at J; junction bases unmatched: 5. Here the CDR3 DNA reads TGTGCCATCAGTGGACCGGGACTAGCGGTCGAGCAGTACTTC. Encoded protein: CAISGPGLAVEQYF.

The rearrangement joins TRBV19 to TRBJ2-1; 10 positions match TRBD1. The germline V gene has CDR1 LNHDA and CDR2 SQIVND (reference sequence). The CDR3 has 20 amino acids. The V gene end was trimmed by 9 bases and the J gene end by 1 base; junction bases not matched to a gene: 21. CDR3 DNA: TGTGCCAGCCATGGCGCCGGGACAGGGGCTGTTGCTAGGTCCTACAATGAGCAGTTCTTC. Its translation is CASHGAGTGAVARSYNEQFF.

V is TRBV7-3 and J is TRBJ1-1; 11 bases map to TRBD1. CDR1 is SGHTA and CDR2 is FQGTGA in the germline V gene. CDR3 size: 16 residues. J was trimmed by 4 bases and V by 5 bases; bases with no gene match: 9. The CDR3 DNA sequence: TGTGCCAGCAGCCCGGAAGGGACAGGGGGTAGCACTGAAGCTTTCTTT. It is translated as CASSPEGTGGSTEAFF.

This chain joins TRBV19 and TRBJ2-1, with 9 bases lining up with TRBD2. V lost 2 bases, J lost 7 bases, and 3 bases stayed unmatched. Germline CDR1 LNHDA, CDR2 SQIVND (reference sequence). The CDR3 covers 14 residues. For the CDR3, the DNA is TGTGCCAGTAGTATACTAGCGGGAAATAATGAGCAGTTCTTC. Amino acids: CASSILAGNNEQFF.

CDR3 DNA: TGTGCCTGGAGTGTACAGCACAGCTGGAACACTGAAGCTTTCTTT. This gives the protein CAWSVQHSWNTEAFF. The rearrangement links TRBV30 to TRBJ1-1; D uncertain. Per germline, CDR1 GTSNPN and CDR2 SVGIG (reference sequence). The CDR3 extends over 15 amino acids. Trimming stripped 0 bases from V and 1 base from J, with 12 bases between.

The rearrangement uses TRBV5-4 and TRBJ1-1; D is unresolved. Germline V gene lookup returns CDR1 SGHNT and CDR2 YYREEE (reference sequence). This CDR3 contains 15 residues. Trimming took 4 bases from V and 4 from J, leaving 17 bases between them. The CDR3: CASSPNRGEFTEAFF. Written as DNA, the CDR3 is TGTGCCAGCAGCCCGAATCGGGGAGAATTCACTGAAGCTTTCTTT.

This chain uses TRBV9 with TRBJ2-7, with a possible D match to TRBD2 (6 bases). The germline CDR1 and CDR2 sequences are SGDLS and YYNGEE. V dropped 0 bases and J dropped 6 bases, with 13 bases sitting between them. The CDR3 consists of 14 residues. The CDR3 sequence: CASSVAGDGREQYF. CDR3 nucleotide sequence: TGTGCCAGCAGCGTAGCGGGAGATGGCCGCGAGCAGTACTTC. Filled out from reference TRBV9 and TRBJ2-7, the complete variable domain reads DSGVTQTPKHLITATGQRVTLRCSPRSGDLSVYWYQQSLDQGLQFLIQYYNGEERAKGNILERFSAQQFPDLHSELNLSSLELGDSALYFCASSVAGDGREQYFGPGTRLTVT.

J is TRBJ1-5 and V is TRBV7-6; TRBD1 is a possible D gene (6 bases). Germline CDR1 and CDR2: SGHVS and FNYEAQ. This CDR3 spans 15 amino acids. Trimming cost V 5 bases and J 3 bases, with 14 bases left between them. CDR3 coding DNA: TGTGCCAGCAGCCGGGACACAGGCCCCAATCAGCCCCAGCATTTT. This encodes CASSRDTGPNQPQHF.

The chain has TRBV23-1 and TRBJ2-5, with 7 bases matching TRBD2. TRBV23-1 is sorted into the ORF group, with uncertain function. The CDR3 length is 13 residues. J lost 10 bases, V lost 0 bases, and 5 bases had no gene match. CDR3: CASSQSPGEGQYF. In DNA form, the CDR3 reads TGCGCCAGCAGTCAATCGCCGGGGGAGGGCCAGTACTTC.

This chain links TRBV10-1 with TRBJ2-3, with 11 bases aligning to TRBD2. Germline values: CDR1 WNHNN, CDR2 SYGVQD (reference sequence). With 0 bases clipped from V and 3 bases from J, the junction kept 5 bases outside the gene matches. This CDR3 comprises 17 residues. The CDR3 loop reads CASSESLAGGPTDTQYF. The CDR3 DNA follows: TGCGCCAGCAGTGAGTCCTTAGCGGGAGGGCCTACAGATACGCAGTATTTT.

The chain combines TRBV2 with TRBJ1-1; tentative D call: TRBD1 (6 bases). This CDR3 is built from 16 residues. Trimming shortened V by 0 bases and J by 4 bases, and 15 bases separated the two germline ends. Germline CDR1 is SNHLY and CDR2 is FYNNEI. The CDR3 coding sequence is TGTGCCAGCAGTGAAGCGCTCGGGAGGGGGAGCACTGAAGCTTTCTTT. As protein: CASSEALGRGSTEAFF.

This clone appeared a few times. The CDR3 here is CASSEREGRANEQFF. CDR3 bases: TGTGCCAGCAGTGAACGGGAGGGGAGGGCCAATGAGCAGTTCTTC. J is TRBJ2-1 and V is TRBV6-1; 8 bases are a match to TRBD2. This CDR3 spans 15 amino acids. V shed 2 bases, J shed 6 bases, and the junction held 6 bases outside the gene matches. In germline, CDR1 is MNHNS, CDR2 SASEGT.

The V call is TRBV2, the J call TRBJ2-7; D possibly corresponds to TRBD1 (6 bases). The V and J ends lost 7 bases and 6 bases respectively, with 13 bases between them. Germline-derived CDR1 and CDR2 are SNHLY and FYNNEI. This CDR3 has 12 amino acids. This chain's CDR3 is CASNQQGGEQYF. CDR3 nucleotides: TGTGCCAGCAATCAACAGGGTGGCGAGCAGTACTTC.

This clone was recorded once. The J gene is TRBJ2-3, the V gene TRBV19; D gene unclear. CDR1 and CDR2 from the germline V gene are LNHDA and SQIVND (reference sequence). This CDR3 is 14 amino acids long. Deletions cut 9 bases from V and 1 base from J, with 14 bases between. CDR3 bases: TGTGCCAGCCAACAGCCGTGGGGCACAGATACGCAGTATTTT. Its translation: CASQQPWGTDTQYF.